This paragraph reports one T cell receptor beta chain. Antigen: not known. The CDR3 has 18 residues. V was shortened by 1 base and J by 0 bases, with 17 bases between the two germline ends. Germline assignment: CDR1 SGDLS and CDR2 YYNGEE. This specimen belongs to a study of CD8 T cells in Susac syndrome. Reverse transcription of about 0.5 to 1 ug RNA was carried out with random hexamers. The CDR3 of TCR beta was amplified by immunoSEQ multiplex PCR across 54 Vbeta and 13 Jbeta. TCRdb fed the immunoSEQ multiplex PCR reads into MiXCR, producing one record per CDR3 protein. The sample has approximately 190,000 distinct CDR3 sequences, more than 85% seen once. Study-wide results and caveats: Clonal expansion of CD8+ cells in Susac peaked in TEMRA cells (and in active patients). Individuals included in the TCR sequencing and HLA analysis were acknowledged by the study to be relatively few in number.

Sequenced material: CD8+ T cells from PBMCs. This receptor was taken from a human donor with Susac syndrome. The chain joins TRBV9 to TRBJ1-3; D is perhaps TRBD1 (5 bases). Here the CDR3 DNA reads TGTGCCAGCAGCGTAAACCCCCTGACAGAGACCTCTGGAAACACCATATATTTT. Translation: CASSVNPLTETSGNTIYF. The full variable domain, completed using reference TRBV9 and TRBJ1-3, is DSGVTQTPKHLITATGQRVTLRCSPRSGDLSVYWYQQSLDQGLQFLIQYYNGEERAKGNILERFSAQQFPDLHSELNLSSLELGDSALYFCASSVNPLTETSGNTIYFGEGSWLTVV.